Presented here are 19 T cell receptor beta chains from one specimen sequenced in a study of shared clonotypes between healthy human individuals (dated by TCRdb to 2020 to 2022). The library was obtained by the immunoSEQ multiplex PCR assay. The source is immuneACCESS, and TCRdb retained only in-frame sequences with V and J called. Part of the clones is not carried over; for the studies checked, unresolved V genes explain less than half of this, and the remainder is unexplained. The sample yields about 600,000 clones; almost 97% were counted once. The ten largest clones take up about 0.06% of the sample. Source material: naive CD4+ T cells sorted from blood. The cell subset or site label of this sample denotes: CD45RA+ positively selected. The receptors here all came from a woman aged 30 to 39 in good health.

This chain joins TRBV5-5 and TRBJ2-7; perhaps TRBD2 as D (6 bases). Germline-derived CDR1 and CDR2 are SGHKS and YYEKEE (reference sequence). The V gene lost 0 bases and the J gene lost 0 bases, with 10 bases spanning the gap. The CDR3 contains 15 residues. The CDR3 reads CASSLGAGASYEQYF. DNA of the CDR3: TGTGCCAGCAGCTTGGGAGCGGGCGCCTCCTACGAGCAGTACTTC.

The gene calls are TRBV7-8 and TRBJ1-1; 7 bases fit TRBD1. J was trimmed by 4 bases and V by 7 bases; bases with no gene match: 15. The CDR3 totals 16 residues. Germline-derived CDR1 and CDR2 are SGHVS and FQNEAQ. CDR3 in amino acids: CASKGQPRGAGTEAFF. In DNA form, the CDR3 reads TGTGCCAGCAAGGGACAGCCGCGAGGCGCGGGCACTGAAGCTTTCTTT.

This clone was observed once. This chain uses TRBV4-1 with TRBJ2-7, with 7 bases matching TRBD1. Germline V CDR1 and CDR2: MGHRA, YSYEKL. The V gene end was trimmed by 2 bases and the J gene end by 5 bases; junction bases not matched to a gene: 21. This CDR3 is built from 19 residues. The CDR3 DNA sequence: TGCGCCAGCAGCCAATCAAACAGGGGTCTCTCCCTGTCCGCAAACGAGCAGTACTTC. Translating gives CASSQSNRGLSLSANEQYF.

J is TRBJ2-7 and V is TRBV5-1; 9 nucleotides align to TRBD1. J lost 3 bases, V lost 0 bases, and 10 bases had no gene match. This CDR3 spans 17 amino acids. The germline V gene encodes CDR1 SGHRS and CDR2 YFSETQ. The CDR3 spells CASSLAFPDRGSYEQYF. CDR3 bases: TGCGCCAGCAGCTTGGCCTTCCCGGACAGGGGAAGCTACGAGCAGTACTTC.

This rearrangement joins TRBV15 to TRBJ2-1, with 12 nucleotides matching TRBD1. CDR3 length equals 16 residues. Trimming at V came to 3 bases and at J to 10 bases, leaving 10 bases not matched to a gene. Germline V gives CDR1 LNHNV, CDR2 YYDKDF (reference sequence). The CDR3 loop is CATSSWDRGLRPEQFF. The DNA of the CDR3 is TGTGCCACCAGCAGTTGGGACAGGGGGCTTCGGCCAGAGCAGTTCTTC.

The count of this clone is one. The chain combines TRBV7-6 with TRBJ2-1, with 9 bases aligning to TRBD1. Germline assignment: CDR1 SGHVS and CDR2 FNYEAQ. The CDR3 loop spans 15 amino acids. V dropped 3 bases and J dropped 2; count of bases not matched to a gene: 2. For the CDR3, the DNA is TGTGCCAGCAGCTTTGGACAGGGGACCTACAATGAGCAGTTCTTC. It yields the protein CASSFGQGTYNEQFF.

The DNA for the CDR3 is TGTGCCAGCAGCCATTTAAGGGGATTGAACACTGAAGCTTTCTTT. Its translation is CASSHLRGLNTEAFF. The chain couples TRBV14 to TRBJ1-1; a possible D gene is TRBD1 (5 bases). There are 15 residues in the CDR3. V lost 3 bases and J lost 0, with 11 bases in between. Germline V gives CDR1 SGHDN, CDR2 FVKESK.

The V gene is TRBV5-5, the J gene TRBJ2-2, with TRBD1 matching over 9 bases. Looked up from germline, CDR1 is SGHKS and CDR2 is YYEKEE (reference sequence). With V trimmed by 3 bases and J by 2 bases, 5 bases remained unmatched. The CDR3 length is 16 residues. CDR3 sequence reads: CASSSTTGGNTGELFF. DNA for the CDR3: TGTGCCAGCAGCTCGACCACAGGGGGCAACACCGGGGAGCTGTTTTTT.

The genes are TRBV5-6 and TRBJ2-1; 7 nucleotides agree with TRBD1. J lost 0 bases, V lost 5 bases, and 8 bases had no gene match. The CDR3 has 16 residues. Germline values: CDR1 SGHDT, CDR2 YYEEEE. The CDR3 loop reads CASSISRDSSYNEQFF. DNA of the CDR3: TGTGCCAGCAGTATCTCCCGGGACAGCTCCTACAATGAGCAGTTCTTC.

This chain uses TRBV12-5 with TRBJ2-1, with 12 bases that match TRBD2. J gave up 9 bases and V 3 bases, and 12 bases lay outside the gene matches. Germline loops: CDR1 LGHNT, CDR2 FRNRAP. This CDR3 has 17 amino acids. CDR3 DNA: TGTGCTAGTGGTTTTCACTCGACTAGCGGGGGAGGGAGTGAGCAGTTCTTC. Amino acids: CASGFHSTSGGGSEQFF.

This chain joins TRBV21-1 and TRBJ2-2; no DNA check was done on the table's D call, TRBD2. TRBV21-1 is described as a pseudogene. The CDR3 has 18 amino acids. CDR3 nucleotides: TGTGCCAGCAGCGAAATATCCCTTGGGGGGACGAACACCGGGGAGCTGTTTTTT. The encoded protein is CASSEISLGGTNTGELFF.

The chain joins TRBV10-1 to TRBJ1-2; no firm D call. V was shortened by 2 bases and J by 7 bases, with 14 bases between the two germline ends. The CDR3 runs to 14 residues. CDR1 is WNHNN, CDR2 SYGVQD, per germline (reference sequence). The CDR3 sequence: CASSEGPGLSGYTF. The CDR3 DNA reads as TGCGCCAGCAGTGAGGGCCCCGGGCTCTCTGGCTACACCTTC.

The chain combines TRBV28 with TRBJ2-3; weak D call: TRBD2 (6 bases). The CDR3 sequence is 14 residues long. V shed 8 bases and J shed 0 bases, with 12 bases lying between them. The germline gives CDR1 MDHEN, CDR2 SYDVKM. The CDR3 bases are TGTGCCAGCCGAACCGGGACTAGCACAGATACGCAGTATTTT. It encodes CASRTGTSTDTQYF.

The rearrangement links TRBV28 to TRBJ2-4, with D possibly called TRBD1 or TRBD2 (5 bases each). This CDR3 contains 13 residues. Per germline, CDR1 MDHEN and CDR2 SYDVKM. The V end was cut by 4 bases, the J end by 9 bases, with 13 bases between. CDR3 nucleotides: TGTGCCAGCAGTTCCATATTGGGACGCATTCAGTACTTC. It translates to CASSSILGRIQYF.

The chain employs TRBV9 and TRBJ2-7, with TRBD1 matching over 8 bases. Per germline, CDR1 SGDLS and CDR2 YYNGEE. The V segment lost 0 bases and the J segment 2 bases; nucleotides outside the gene matches: 7. The CDR3 runs 16 residues. The CDR3 region is CASSVAETGVTYEQYF. CDR3 DNA: TGTGCCAGCAGCGTAGCTGAGACAGGGGTAACCTACGAGCAGTACTTC.

The chain carries TRBV18 and TRBJ2-3, with D maybe TRBD2 (6 bases). The germline CDR1 and CDR2 sequences are KGHSH and LQKENI. This CDR3 is 16 amino acids long. The ends were cut back, 4 bases at V and 3 bases at J, with 17 bases in the middle. The CDR3 bases are TGTGCCAGCTCACATGTAAACGGGGGAATGACAGATACGCAGTATTTT. Residues: CASSHVNGGMTDTQYF.

The chain is built from TRBV5-1 and TRBJ2-7; D is perhaps TRBD2 (6 bases). V lost 2 bases, J lost 3 bases, and 12 bases lay in between. This CDR3 is 14 amino acids long. Germline CDR1 SGHRS, CDR2 YFSETQ. CDR3 sequence reads: CASSLEGSGYEQYF. As DNA, the CDR3 is TGCGCCAGCAGCTTAGAGGGTAGCGGCTACGAGCAGTACTTC.

The chain has TRBV5-4 and TRBJ2-7, with 7 bases that match TRBD2. From germline, CDR1 is SGHNT and CDR2 YYREEE (reference sequence). The CDR3 is made up of 15 amino acids. V shed 4 bases and J 0 bases; nucleotides not matched to a gene: 7. CDR3 nucleotides: TGTGCCAGCAGCGTGGGGGGGGGTAGCTCCTACGAGCAGTACTTC. It codes for CASSVGGGSSYEQYF.

The chain employs TRBV27 and TRBJ2-7, with D possibly matching TRBD1 (5 bases). The CDR3 is made up of 14 amino acids. V lost 6 bases and J lost 2, with 14 bases in between. The germline gives CDR1 MNHEY, CDR2 SMNVEV (reference sequence). The CDR3 DNA sequence: TGTGCCAGCAGCCCCGCCAACAGGCCCTACGAGCAGTACTTC. As protein: CASSPANRPYEQYF.